This record covers a single T cell receptor (beta chain). Only in-frame clones appear in the TCRdb table, and some are missing; sequencing was by immunoSEQ multiplex PCR. This sample yields some 140,000 clones, of which roughly 84% are seen a single time; 5.5% belongs to the top ten. The CDR3 runs 11 residues. V gave up 2 bases and J gave up 6 bases, with 6 bases separating them. Germline V CDR1 and CDR2: GTSNPN, SVGIG (reference sequence). The data originate from a study of blood T cell repertoires in COVID-19. Study summary: Samples of COVID-19 (acute and convalescent) were obtained from the United States, Italy and Spain. PBMCs, B-cell-depleted T cells, or T cells provided the cDNA or gDNA that made up the material.

Ages ranged from roughly 18 to 100 years, with residence in more than 20 US areas. Participants were placed into cohorts based on the clinical history they reported. The sample consisted of PBMCs or T cells enriched from blood (not recorded which). The sequence came from a man in his forties with acute COVID-19. The chain combines TRBV30 with TRBJ2-3, with no clear D. CDR3 bases: TGTGCCTGGAGTCCTATTGATACGCAGTATTTT. This encodes CAWSPIDTQYF.